This T cell receptor beta chain was sequenced for a study of OX40 agonist ivuxolimab in advanced cancers. Study background: With ivuxolimab, an agonistic anti-OX40 (CD134) antibody, patients were treated. Hepatocellular carcinoma, melanoma, renal cell or head and neck cancer affected the dose-escalation patients.

Profiling relied on immunoSEQ multiplex PCR, and the TCRdb table lists in-frame clones only, not all of them. The sample includes tens of thousands of clones, 80% to 90% of them seen just once. This CDR3 region has 13 residues. V lost 6 bases and J 9 bases, leaving 15 bases between the germline ends. CDR1 is MNHNS and CDR2 is SASEGT in the germline V gene. Study-wide results and caveats: Antigen targets of the expanded peripheral T cells went undetermined.

As regards this clone: The antigen is not known.

The material was CD4+ or CD8+ T cells sorted from blood, obtained in a trial of the OX40 agonist ivuxolimab. The rearrangement joins TRBV6-1 to TRBJ2-4; tentative D call: TRBD2 (5 bases). The source is an adult with an advanced solid tumor such as melanoma, head and neck, liver or kidney cancer. CDR3 sequence: CASRPGIIGIQYF. CDR3 bases: TGTGCCAGCAGACCCGGGATTATAGGCATTCAGTACTTC.